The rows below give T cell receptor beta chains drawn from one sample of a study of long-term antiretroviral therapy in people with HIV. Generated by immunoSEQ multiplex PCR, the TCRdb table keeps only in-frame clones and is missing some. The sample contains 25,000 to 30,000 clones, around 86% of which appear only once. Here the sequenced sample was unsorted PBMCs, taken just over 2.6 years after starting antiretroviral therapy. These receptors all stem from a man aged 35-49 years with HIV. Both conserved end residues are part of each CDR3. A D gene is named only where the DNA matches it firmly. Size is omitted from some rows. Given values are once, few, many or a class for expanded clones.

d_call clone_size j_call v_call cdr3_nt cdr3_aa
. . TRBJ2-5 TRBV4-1 TGCGCCAGCAGCCTAGTACAGGGCGGCAGCGGGGAAGAGACCCAGTACTTC CASSLVQGGSGEETQYF
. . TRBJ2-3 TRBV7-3 TGTGCCAGCAGCCCCCTGGGGGGATCCACAGATACGCAGTATTTT CASSPLGGSTDTQYF
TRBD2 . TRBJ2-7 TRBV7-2 TGTGCCAGCAGCCCGGGACTAGCGGAATATTACGAGCAGTACTTC CASSPGLAEYYEQYF
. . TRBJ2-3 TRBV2 TGTGCCAGCACTGTCTCCGGCGGGACTAGCACAGATACGCAGTATTTT CASTVSGGTSTDTQYF
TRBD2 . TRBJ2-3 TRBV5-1 TGCGCCAGCAGATCCTTGACTAGCGGAAAGTCCCCAGATACGCAGTATTTT CASRSLTSGKSPDTQYF
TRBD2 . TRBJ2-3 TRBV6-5 TGTGCCAGCAGTAGGAGCGGGAGCGGAGGTACGCAGTATTTT CASSRSGSGGTQYF
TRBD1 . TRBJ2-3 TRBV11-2 TGTGCCAGCACGGTGCCAGGGGGATTCGATACGCAGTATTTT CASTVPGGFDTQYF
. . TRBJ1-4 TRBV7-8 TGTGCCAGCAGCTTCAGGGACGGAACTAATGAAAAACTGTTTTTT CASSFRDGTNEKLFF
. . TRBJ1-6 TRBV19 TGTGCCACTGAATCGGGCACGGCGAGGCATAATTCACCCCTCCACTTT CATESGTARHNSPLHF
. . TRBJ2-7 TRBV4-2 TGTGCCAGCAGCCAAGAAAGGAGGGACTCCTACGAGCAGTACTTC CASSQERRDSYEQYF
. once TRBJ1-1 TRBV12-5 TGTGCTAGTGGTTTGGTCCAGGGGTCTGAAGCTTTCTTT CASGLVQGSEAFF
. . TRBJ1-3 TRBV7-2 TGTGCCAGCAAGTTACCTGGAAACACCATATATTTT CASKLPGNTIYF
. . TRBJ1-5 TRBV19 TGTGCCAGTATTAAGGAAGGGTTGGGCAATCAGCCCCAGCATTTT CASIKEGLGNQPQHF
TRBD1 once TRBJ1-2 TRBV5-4 TGTGCCAGCAGCGGCAGAGACAGGGATTATGGCTACACCTTC CASSGRDRDYGYTF
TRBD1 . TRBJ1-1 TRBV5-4 TGTGCCAGCAGCTTGGACAGGGGGGGGAACACTGAAGCTTTCTTT CASSLDRGGNTEAFF
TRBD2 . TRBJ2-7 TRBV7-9 TGTGCCAGCAGCTTTAGACTAGCGGGGCCTACCTACGAGCAGTACTTC CASSFRLAGPTYEQYF
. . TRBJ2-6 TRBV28 TGTGCCAGCAGTCCCATCGACGGGCGGGGCTCTGGGGCCAACGTCCTGACTTTC CASSPIDGRGSGANVLTF
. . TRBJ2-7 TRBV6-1 TGTGCCAGCACCGAGAGCAGGGGCTACGAGCAGTACTTC CASTESRGYEQYF
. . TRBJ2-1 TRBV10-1 TGCGCCAGCAGTGAAGGTGAGCAGTTCTTC CASSEGEQFF
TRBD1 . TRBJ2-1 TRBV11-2 TGTGCCAGCAGCTTAGTCGGACAGGGGGCAGGCTATGAGCAGTTCTTC CASSLVGQGAGYEQFF
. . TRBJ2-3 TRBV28 TGTGCCAGCAGTTTATCGGGGGGCGTAGGCAACACAGATACGCAGTATTTT CASSLSGGVGNTDTQYF
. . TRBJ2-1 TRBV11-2 TGTGCCAGCAGCTTAGATCTCTCCAGGAACAATGAGCAGTTCTTC CASSLDLSRNNEQFF